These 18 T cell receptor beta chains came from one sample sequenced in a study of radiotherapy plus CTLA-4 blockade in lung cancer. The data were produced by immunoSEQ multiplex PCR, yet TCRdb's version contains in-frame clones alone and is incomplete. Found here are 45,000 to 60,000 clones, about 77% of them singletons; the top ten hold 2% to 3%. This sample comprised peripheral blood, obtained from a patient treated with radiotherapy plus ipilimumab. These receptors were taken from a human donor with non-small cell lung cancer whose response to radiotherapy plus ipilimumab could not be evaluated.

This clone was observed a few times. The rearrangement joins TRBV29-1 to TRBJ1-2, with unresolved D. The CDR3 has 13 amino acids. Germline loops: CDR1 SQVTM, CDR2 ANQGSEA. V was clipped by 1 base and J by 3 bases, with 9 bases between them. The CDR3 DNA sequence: TGCAGCGTTGAAGGGCAGTCCCACTATGGCTACACCTTC. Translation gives CSVEGQSHYGYTF.

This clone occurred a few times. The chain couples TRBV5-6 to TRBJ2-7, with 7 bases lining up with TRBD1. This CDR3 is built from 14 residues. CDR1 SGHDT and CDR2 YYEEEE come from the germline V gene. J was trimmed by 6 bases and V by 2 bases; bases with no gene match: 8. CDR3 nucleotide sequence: TGTGCCAGCAGCTTTGTGACAGGGCTGCTCGAGCAGTACTTC. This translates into CASSFVTGLLEQYF.

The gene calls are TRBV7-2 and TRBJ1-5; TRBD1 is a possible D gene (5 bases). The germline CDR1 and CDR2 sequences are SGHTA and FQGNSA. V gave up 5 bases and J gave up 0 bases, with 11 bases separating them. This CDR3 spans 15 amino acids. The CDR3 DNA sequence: TGTGCCAGCAGCGCGGGACTTCTTAGCAATCAGCCCCAGCATTTT. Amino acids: CASSAGLLSNQPQHF.

CDR3 nucleotides: TGTGCCAGCAGCTTTTCGTCTGGCGGGCGGGCCGGAAACTACGAGCAGTACTTC. It translates to CASSFSSGGRAGNYEQYF. The V and J genes are TRBV11-2 and TRBJ2-7; TRBD2 might be the D (5 bases). This CDR3 comprises 18 residues. Germline CDR1 SGHAT, CDR2 FQNNGV. Trimming cost V 3 bases and J 3 bases, with 24 bases left between them.

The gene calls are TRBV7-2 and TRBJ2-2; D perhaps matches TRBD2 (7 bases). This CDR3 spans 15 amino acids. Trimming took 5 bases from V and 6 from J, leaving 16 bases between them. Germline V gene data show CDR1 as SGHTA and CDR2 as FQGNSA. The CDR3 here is CASSRRGRGAGELFF. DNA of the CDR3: TGTGCCAGCAGCAGGCGGGGGCGCGGGGCCGGGGAGCTGTTTTTT.

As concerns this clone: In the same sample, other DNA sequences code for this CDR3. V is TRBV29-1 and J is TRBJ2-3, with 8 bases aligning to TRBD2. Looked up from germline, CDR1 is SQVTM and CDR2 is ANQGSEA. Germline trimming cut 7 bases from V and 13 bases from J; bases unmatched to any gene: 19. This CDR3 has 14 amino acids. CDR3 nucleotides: TGCAGCGCCCGGGGGGGTGGCGGGGGGAGAACGGAGTATTTT. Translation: CSARGGGGGRTEYF.

The CDR3 sequence: CASSPQTPSYEQYF. Written as DNA, the CDR3 is TGTGCCAGCTCCCCCCAGACTCCCTCCTACGAGCAGTACTTC. V is TRBV18 and J is TRBJ2-7; D is unresolved. CDR1 is KGHSH and CDR2 is LQKENI in the germline V gene. The CDR3 extends over 14 amino acids. The V end was cut by 6 bases, the J end by 0 bases, with 12 bases between.

The CDR3 DNA follows: TGTGCCAGCAGTTGGCAGGGAACTAGCACAGATACGCAGTATTTT. Protein product: CASSWQGTSTDTQYF. The gene calls are TRBV27 and TRBJ2-3; TRBD1 is a possible D gene (5 bases). Germline CDR1 is MNHEY and CDR2 is SMNVEV (reference sequence). This CDR3 has 15 residues. Trimming removed 4 bases from V and 0 bases from J, with 11 bases in between.

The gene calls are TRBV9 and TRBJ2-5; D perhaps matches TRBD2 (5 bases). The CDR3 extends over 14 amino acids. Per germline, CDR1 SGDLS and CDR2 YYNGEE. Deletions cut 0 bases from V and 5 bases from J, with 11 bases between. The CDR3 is CASSVGLSVETQYF. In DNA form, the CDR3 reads TGTGCCAGCAGCGTAGGACTAAGTGTGGAGACCCAGTACTTC.

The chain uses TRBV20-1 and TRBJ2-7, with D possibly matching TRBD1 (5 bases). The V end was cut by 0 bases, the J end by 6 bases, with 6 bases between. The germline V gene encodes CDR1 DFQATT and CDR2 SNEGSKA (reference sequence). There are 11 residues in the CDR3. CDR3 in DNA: TGCAGTGCTAGAGATCAGGGCGAGCAGTACTTC. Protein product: CSARDQGEQYF.

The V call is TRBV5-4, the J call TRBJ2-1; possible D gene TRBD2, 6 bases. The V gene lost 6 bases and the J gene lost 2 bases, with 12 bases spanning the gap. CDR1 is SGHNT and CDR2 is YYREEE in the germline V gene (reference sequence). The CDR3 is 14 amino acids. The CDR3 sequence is CASTRDSPYNEQFF. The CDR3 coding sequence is TGTGCCAGCACCCGGGACTCCCCCTACAATGAGCAGTTCTTC.

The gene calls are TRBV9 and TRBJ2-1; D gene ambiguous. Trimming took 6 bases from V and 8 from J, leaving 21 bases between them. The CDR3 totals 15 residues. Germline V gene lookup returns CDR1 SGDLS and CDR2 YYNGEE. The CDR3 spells CASTPYSSPNDEQFF. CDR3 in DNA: TGTGCCAGCACCCCTTATAGCTCCCCCAATGATGAGCAGTTCTTC.

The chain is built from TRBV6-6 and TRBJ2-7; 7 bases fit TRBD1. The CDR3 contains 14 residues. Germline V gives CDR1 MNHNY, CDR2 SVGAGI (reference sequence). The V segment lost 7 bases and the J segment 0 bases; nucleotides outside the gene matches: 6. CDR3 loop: CASTTGQSSYEQYF. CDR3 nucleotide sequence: TGTGCCAGCACTACGGGACAGAGCTCCTACGAGCAGTACTTC.

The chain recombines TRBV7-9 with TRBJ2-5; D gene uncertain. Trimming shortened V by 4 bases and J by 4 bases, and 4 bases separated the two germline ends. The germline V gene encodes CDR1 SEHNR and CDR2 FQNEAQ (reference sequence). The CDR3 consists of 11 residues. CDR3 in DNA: TGTGCCAGCAGCTCGGTAGAGACCCAGTACTTC. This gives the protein CASSSVETQYF.

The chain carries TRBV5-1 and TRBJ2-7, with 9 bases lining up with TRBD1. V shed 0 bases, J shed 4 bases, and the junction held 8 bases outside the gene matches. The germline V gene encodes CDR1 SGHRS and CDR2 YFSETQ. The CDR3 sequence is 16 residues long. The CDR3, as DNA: TGCGCCAGCAGCTTGGTGATCAGCGGGACAGGGTACGAGCAGTACTTC. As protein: CASSLVISGTGYEQYF. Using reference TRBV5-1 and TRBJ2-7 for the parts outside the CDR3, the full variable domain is KAGVTQTPRYLIKTRGQQVTLSCSPISGHRSVSWYQQTPGQGLQFLFEYFSETQRNKGNFPGRFSGRQFSNSRSEMNVSTLELGDSALYLCASSLVISGTGYEQYFGPGTRLTVT.

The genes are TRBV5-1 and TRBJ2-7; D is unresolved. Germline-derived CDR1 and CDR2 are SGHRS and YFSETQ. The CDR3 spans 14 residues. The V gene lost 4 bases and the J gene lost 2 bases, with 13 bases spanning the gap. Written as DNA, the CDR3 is TGCGCCAGCAGCCCAGATATCACGACCTACGAGCAGTACTTC. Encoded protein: CASSPDITTYEQYF.

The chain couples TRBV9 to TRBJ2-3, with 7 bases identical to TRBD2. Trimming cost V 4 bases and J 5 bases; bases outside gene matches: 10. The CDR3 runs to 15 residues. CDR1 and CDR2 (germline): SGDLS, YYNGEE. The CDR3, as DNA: TGTGCCAGCAGCTTAGACGGTTCTAGCGGAGATACGCAGTATTTT. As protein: CASSLDGSSGDTQYF.

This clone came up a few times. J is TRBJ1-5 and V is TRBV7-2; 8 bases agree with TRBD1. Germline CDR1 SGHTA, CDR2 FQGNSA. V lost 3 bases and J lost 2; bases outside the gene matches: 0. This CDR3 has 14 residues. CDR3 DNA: TGTGCCAGCAGCTTGACAGGGGGCAATCAGCCCCAGCATTTT. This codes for CASSLTGGNQPQHF.